This T cell receptor beta chain emerged from a study of blood T cell repertoires in COVID-19. For the study at large: Samples taken during acute and convalescent COVID-19 were collected in the United States, Italy and Spain.

As processed by the authors: Reference gene primer amplification gave nucleated cell count estimates. Sequencing was performed with immunoSEQ multiplex PCR; in TCRdb, only in-frame clones are kept and a portion is missing. V, J and clone size derive from that table, while D and trimming were established from the DNA sequence. The profile shows fewer than 300,000 clones, nearly 90% of them singletons. Trimming took 4 bases from V and 5 from J; bases not matched to a gene: 6. This CDR3 has 16 residues. CDR1 and CDR2 from the germline V gene are ENHRY and SYGVKD. The sample was peripheral blood. The V gene is TRBV10-3, the J gene TRBJ2-5, with 14 bases matching TRBD2. This clonotype was obtained from a woman aged 30 to 39 with acute or convalescent COVID-19. CDR3 sequence reads: CAISGGTSGSGETQYF. The CDR3 DNA is TGTGCCATCAGTGGCGGGACTAGCGGGAGCGGGGAGACCCAGTACTTC.